This TCR beta chain was retrieved from a study of blood T cells in healthy people across ages. A second about 6 to 12 cycle PCR used barcoded and J-beta primers. TCRdb processed the 5' RACE reads anew with MiXCR; each CDR3 protein has one entry. In the table there are hundreds of thousands of distinct CDR3 sequences, 58% of which are singletons. Sequenced material: blood. This clonotype originated in a man aged 25 to 40 in good health.

CDR3 in DNA: TGTGCCAGCAGCCTCTTGGGAGGGTCTGGGGCCAACGTCCTGACTTTC. Translating gives CASSLLGGSGANVLTF. The chain is built from TRBV7-9 and TRBJ2-6; 7 nucleotides align to TRBD2. The CDR3 is 16 residues long. Trimming removed 5 bases from V and 1 base from J; junction bases left unmatched: 5. The germline gives CDR1 SEHNR, CDR2 FQNEAQ (reference sequence).